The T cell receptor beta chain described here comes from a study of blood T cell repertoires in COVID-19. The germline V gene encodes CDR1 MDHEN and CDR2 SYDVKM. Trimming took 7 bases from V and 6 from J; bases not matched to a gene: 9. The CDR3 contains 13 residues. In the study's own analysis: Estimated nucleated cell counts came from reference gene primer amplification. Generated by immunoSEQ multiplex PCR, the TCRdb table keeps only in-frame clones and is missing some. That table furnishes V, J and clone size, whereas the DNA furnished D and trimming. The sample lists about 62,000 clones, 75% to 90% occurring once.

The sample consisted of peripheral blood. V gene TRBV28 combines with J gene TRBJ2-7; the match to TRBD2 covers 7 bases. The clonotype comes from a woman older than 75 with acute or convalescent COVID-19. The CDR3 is CASTPPREGEQYF. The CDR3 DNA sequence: TGTGCCAGCACCCCACCGAGGGAGGGCGAGCAGTACTTC. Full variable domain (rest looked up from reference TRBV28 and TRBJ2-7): DVKVTQSSRYLVKRTGEKVFLECVQDMDHENMFWYRQDPGLGLRLIYFSYDVKMKEKGDIPEGYSVSREKKERFSLILESASTNQTSMYLCASTPPREGEQYFGPGTRLTVT.